These T cell receptor beta chains were read from a single sample in a study of neurological immune-mediated disorders. TCRdb re-called the 5' RACE reads with MiXCR, one entry per CDR3 protein. The data contain some 48,000 distinct CDR3 sequences, approximately 14% of them seen just once; the ten biggest clones take up roughly 4.5%. Sequencing was performed on PBMCs. The receptors shown here come from a male donor with HTLV-1-associated myelopathy (HAM/TSP). Each CDR3 is given with its conserved first and last residue. D genes are given only for firm matches. Expanded clones get a size class; other rows say once, few or many, or leave the size out.

>TRBJ2-5|TRBV10-3|-|many
TGTGCCATCAGTGAAAGGGGGAGTGAGACCCAGTACTTC
CAISERGSETQYF
>TRBJ2-5|TRBV6-6|-|many
TGTGCCAGCAGTTACCTGGGGGCGAGCGAGACCCAGTACTTC
CASSYLGASETQYF
>TRBJ2-1|TRBV5-6|-|many
TGTGCCAGCAGCCAGCAGGGACGAGATGAGCAGTTCTTC
CASSQQGRDEQFF
>TRBJ1-6|TRBV27|-|many
TGTGCCAGCAAGAGGGCAGATTCACCCCTCCACTTT
CASKRADSPLHF
>TRBJ1-2|TRBV12-3/TRBV12-4|-|many
TGTGCCAGCAGTTTTCAGGGTTTCTATGGCTACACCTTC
CASSFQGFYGYTF
>TRBJ2-1|TRBV6-2/TRBV6-3|-|many
TGTGCCAGCCAAACGGGCAGGTCACCTCAGTTCTTC
CASQTGRSPQFF
>TRBJ2-2|TRBV7-9|-|many
TGTGCCAGCAGCCAAGGGACAAGGGAATGGACCGGGGAGCTGTTTTTT
CASSQGTREWTGELFF
>TRBJ1-1|TRBV5-1|-|many
TGCGCCAGCAGCTTGAAGGTGGGACCTGAAGCTTTCTTT
CASSLKVGPEAFF
>TRBJ2-1|TRBV5-1|TRBD2|many
TGCGCCAGCAGCTTAAGTGGCGGGGGGGCCAATGAGCAGTTCTTC
CASSLSGGGANEQFF
>TRBJ2-6|TRBV29-1|TRBD1|many
TGCAGCGCACAGGGGGCGGGGGCCAACGTCCTGACTTTC
CSAQGAGANVLTF
>TRBJ2-5|TRBV20-1|-|many
TGCAGTGCTAGAGATGGGAGACTAAAAGAGACCCAGTACTTC
CSARDGRLKETQYF
>TRBJ2-7|TRBV29-1|TRBD2|many
TGCAGCGTTGAAGTGGCAGGGAGGGCCTACGAGCAGTACTTC
CSVEVAGRAYEQYF
>TRBJ2-5|TRBV5-1|-|many
TGCGCCAGCGGAGCACAGGGAGGGAAAGAGACCCAGTACTTC
CASGAQGGKETQYF
>TRBJ2-5|TRBV5-6|TRBD2|-
TGTGCCAGCAGCTTCATAGCGGGAGATGGGGAGACCCAGTACTTC
CASSFIAGDGETQYF
>TRBJ2-7|TRBV2|-|many
TGTGCCAGCAGTGGGTCTTTGGAGAAGCAGTACTTC
CASSGSLEKQYF
>TRBJ1-5|TRBV20-1|-|many
TGCAGTGCTAGAGGAGGACGGTTATATAGCAATCAGCCCCAGCATTTT
CSARGGRLYSNQPQHF
>TRBJ1-2|TRBV28|TRBD1|many
TGTGCCAGCAGCTTAGGGGGACAGGGGGCACGGTCCTATGGCTACACCTTC
CASSLGGQGARSYGYTF
>TRBJ1-2|TRBV5-1|TRBD1|many
TGCGCCAGCAGCTCAGGGACAGGGGGCGTCTTGTATAATGGCTACACCTTC
CASSSGTGGVLYNGYTF
>TRBJ2-5|TRBV5-1|TRBD1|many
TGCGCCAGCAGCTTCGACGGGCAGGGGGTATGGGTCCAGTACTTC
CASSFDGQGVWVQYF
>TRBJ1-5|TRBV5-1|-|many
TGCGCCAGCAGCTTGGAATCCCTGGGGCAGCCCCAGCATTTT
CASSLESLGQPQHF
>TRBJ1-1|TRBV29-1|-|many
TGCAGCGCCTCGGGGGGGGGAAACACTGAAGCTTTCTTT
CSASGGGNTEAFF
>TRBJ2-2|TRBV11-2|-|few
TGTGCCAGCAGAGGACTGAAAGGGAGACAGGAGGACGGGGAGCTGTTTTTT
CASRGLKGRQEDGELFF
>TRBJ2-1|TRBV12-3/TRBV12-4|-|many
TGTGCCAGCAGTACCCGCTCTGGGGGGGCGCTCAATGAGCAGTTCTTC
CASSTRSGGALNEQFF
>TRBJ1-1|TRBV10-3|-|many
TGTGCCATCAGTGGTCGGTTTAGACGGACGAACACTGAAGCTTTCTTT
CAISGRFRRTNTEAFF
>TRBJ1-6|TRBV12-3/TRBV12-4|-|many
TGTGCCAGCAGTGACCTTTTTTCACCCCTCCACTTT
CASSDLFSPLHF
>TRBJ2-5|TRBV5-1|TRBD2|many
TGCGCCAGCAGCTTGACTAGCGGGTTCCAAGAGACCCAGTACTTC
CASSLTSGFQETQYF
>TRBJ1-6|TRBV7-9|-|many
TGTGCCAGCAGCTTGGAAGGGTGGGGTTCACCCCTCCACTTT
CASSLEGWGSPLHF
>TRBJ1-2|TRBV7-2|-|many
TGTGCCAGCAGCCTGGGACAAACCCTTGGAGGCTACACCTTC
CASSLGQTLGGYTF
>TRBJ2-5|TRBV3-1|TRBD2|few
TGTGCCAGCAGCCAGACTAGCGGGGTTGAGACCCAGTACTTC
CASSQTSGVETQYF
>TRBJ2-7|TRBV5-1|-|many
TGCGCCAGCAGCTGGGACGGCTCCTACGAGCAGTACTTC
CASSWDGSYEQYF
>TRBJ1-2|TRBV7-6|-|many
TGTGCCAGCAGCCAGACACTGACAGAAGGCTACACCTTC
CASSQTLTEGYTF
>TRBJ1-1|TRBV27|-|many
TGTGCCAGCAGTTCGCCCACAAGCCCGAACACTGAAGCTTTCTTT
CASSSPTSPNTEAFF
>TRBJ2-1|TRBV10-3|TRBD1|many
TGTGCCAGCCGGGACAGCAAGAACAATGAGCAGTTCTTC
CASRDSKNNEQFF